This TCR beta chain emerged from a study of blood T cell repertoires in COVID-19. Study summary: Samples taken during acute and convalescent COVID-19 were collected in the United States, Italy and Spain. T cells, B-cell-depleted T cells, or PBMCs supplied cDNA or gDNA.

The germline CDR1 and CDR2 sequences are LGHDT and YNNKEL (reference sequence). Deletions cut 2 bases from V and 5 bases from J, with 13 bases between. CDR3 length: 15 residues. In the authors' methods: Nucleated cell number was recorded as an estimate derived from reference gene primer amplification. Repertoires were generated with immunoSEQ multiplex PCR, while TCRdb's copy carries only in-frame clones and drops some. V and J calls and clone size are those listed in that table; D and trimming were worked out from the DNA. The sample consists of over 300,000 clones, roughly 90% of them appearing once.

The receptor's source is a man younger than 30 who had recovered from COVID-19. This rearrangement joins TRBV3-1 (or the pseudogene TRBV3-2) to TRBJ1-5, with a possible D match to TRBD1 (6 bases). Sequenced sample: peripheral blood. CDR3 protein: CASSQFGGGDQPQHF. In DNA, the CDR3 is TGTGCCAGCAGCCAATTCGGGGGGGGCGATCAGCCCCAGCATTTT.